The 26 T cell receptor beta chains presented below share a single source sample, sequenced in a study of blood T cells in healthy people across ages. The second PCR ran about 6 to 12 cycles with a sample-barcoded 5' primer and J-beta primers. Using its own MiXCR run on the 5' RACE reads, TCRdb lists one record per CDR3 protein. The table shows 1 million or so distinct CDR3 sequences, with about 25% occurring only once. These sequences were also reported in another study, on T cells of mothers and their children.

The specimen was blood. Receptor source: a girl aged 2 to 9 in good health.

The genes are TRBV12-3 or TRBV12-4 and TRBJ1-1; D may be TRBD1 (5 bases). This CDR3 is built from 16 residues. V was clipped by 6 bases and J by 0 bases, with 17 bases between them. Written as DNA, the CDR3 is TGTGCCAGCAGCGGCCCCCGGGAGGGGATGAACACTGAAGCTTTCTTT. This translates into CASSGPREGMNTEAFF.

CDR3 loop: CASSFRWTSGGAYEQYF. As DNA, the CDR3 is TGTGCCAGCAGCTTCCGCTGGACTAGCGGGGGTGCCTACGAGCAGTACTTC. The chain joins TRBV7-9 to TRBJ2-7; the match to TRBD2 covers 13 bases. The CDR3 is 17 amino acids. Germline V gives CDR1 SEHNR, CDR2 FQNEAQ (reference sequence). V was clipped by 3 bases and J by 2 bases; unmatched bases: 7.

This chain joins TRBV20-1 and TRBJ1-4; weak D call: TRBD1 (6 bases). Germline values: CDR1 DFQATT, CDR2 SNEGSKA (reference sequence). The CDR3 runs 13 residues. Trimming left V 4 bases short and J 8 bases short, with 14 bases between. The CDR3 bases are TGCAGTGCTATATCGGGACAAAGGGAAAAACTGTTTTTT. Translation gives CSAISGQREKLFF.

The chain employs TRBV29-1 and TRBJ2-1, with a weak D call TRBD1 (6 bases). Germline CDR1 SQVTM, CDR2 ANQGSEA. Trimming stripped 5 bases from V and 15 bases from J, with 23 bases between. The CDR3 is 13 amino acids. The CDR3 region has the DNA TGCAGCGTTCGCCGGACAGTCCAAGGTTTTTGGTTCTTC. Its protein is CSVRRTVQGFWFF.

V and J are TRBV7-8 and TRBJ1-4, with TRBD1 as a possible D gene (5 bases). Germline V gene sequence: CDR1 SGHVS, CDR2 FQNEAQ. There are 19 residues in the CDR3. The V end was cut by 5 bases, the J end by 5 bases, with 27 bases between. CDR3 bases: TGTGCCAGCAGCCCCAACTCGGGCCCAAAACAGAGACAGAATGAAAAACTGTTTTTT. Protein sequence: CASSPNSGPKQRQNEKLFF.

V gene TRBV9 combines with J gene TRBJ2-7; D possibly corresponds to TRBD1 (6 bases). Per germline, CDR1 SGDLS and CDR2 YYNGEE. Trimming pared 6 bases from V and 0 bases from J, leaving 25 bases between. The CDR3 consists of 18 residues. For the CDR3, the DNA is TGTGCCAGCAAAAAGACAGGCTCCAGCCAGGGACCCTCCTACGAGCAGTACTTC. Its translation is CASKKTGSSQGPSYEQYF. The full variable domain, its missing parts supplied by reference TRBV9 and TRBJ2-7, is DSGVTQTPKHLITATGQRVTLRCSPRSGDLSVYWYQQSLDQGLQFLIQYYNGEERAKGNILERFSAQQFPDLHSELNLSSLELGDSALYFCASKKTGSSQGPSYEQYFGPGTRLTVT.

As DNA, the CDR3 is TGTGCCAGCGGCTCGGTCCGGGGACAGGGGTTTGGCTACACCTTC. Encoded protein: CASGSVRGQGFGYTF. This rearrangement joins TRBV11-2 to TRBJ1-2; TRBD1 matches 10 bases. The J segment lost 7 bases and the V segment lost 8 bases, leaving 13 bases of the junction unmatched. CDR1 and CDR2 from the germline V gene are SGHAT and FQNNGV. There are 15 residues in the CDR3.

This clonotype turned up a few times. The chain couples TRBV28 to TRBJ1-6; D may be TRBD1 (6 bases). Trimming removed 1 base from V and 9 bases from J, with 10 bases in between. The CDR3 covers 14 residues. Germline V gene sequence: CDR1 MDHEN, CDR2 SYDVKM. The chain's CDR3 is CASSLSGVGSPLHF. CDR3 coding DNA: TGTGCCAGCAGTTTATCAGGGGTTGGTTCACCCCTCCACTTT.

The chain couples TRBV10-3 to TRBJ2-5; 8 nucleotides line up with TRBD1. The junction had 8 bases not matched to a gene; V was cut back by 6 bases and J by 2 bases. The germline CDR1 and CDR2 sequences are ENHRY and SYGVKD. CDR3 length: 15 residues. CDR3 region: CAIRGDRLPQETQYF. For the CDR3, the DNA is TGTGCCATCAGGGGGGACAGGCTTCCTCAAGAGACCCAGTACTTC.

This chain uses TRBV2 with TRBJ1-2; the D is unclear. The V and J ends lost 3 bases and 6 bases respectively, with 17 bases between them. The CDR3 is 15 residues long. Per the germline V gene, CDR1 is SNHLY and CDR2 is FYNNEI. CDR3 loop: CASSDYQGLWNGYTF. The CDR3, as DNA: TGTGCCAGCAGTGACTATCAAGGGCTCTGGAATGGCTACACCTTC.

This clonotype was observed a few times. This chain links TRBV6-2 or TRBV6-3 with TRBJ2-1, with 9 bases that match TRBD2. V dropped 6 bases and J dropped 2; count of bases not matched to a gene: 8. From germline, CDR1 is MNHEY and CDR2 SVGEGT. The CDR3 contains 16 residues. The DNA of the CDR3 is TGTGCCAGCAGCTTGGGGACTAGCTGGACCTACAATGAGCAGTTCTTC. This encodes CASSLGTSWTYNEQFF.

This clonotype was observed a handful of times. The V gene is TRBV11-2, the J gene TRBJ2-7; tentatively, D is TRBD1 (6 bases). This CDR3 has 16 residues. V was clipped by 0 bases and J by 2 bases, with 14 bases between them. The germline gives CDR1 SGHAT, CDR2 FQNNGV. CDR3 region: CASSLEGGEGAYEQYF. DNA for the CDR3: TGTGCCAGCAGCTTAGAAGGAGGAGAGGGGGCCTACGAGCAGTACTTC.

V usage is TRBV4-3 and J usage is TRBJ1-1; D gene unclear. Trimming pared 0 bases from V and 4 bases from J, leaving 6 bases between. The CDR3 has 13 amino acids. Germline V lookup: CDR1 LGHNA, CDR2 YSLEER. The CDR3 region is CASSQEKITEAFF. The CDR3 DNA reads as TGCGCCAGCAGCCAAGAGAAGATCACTGAAGCTTTCTTT.

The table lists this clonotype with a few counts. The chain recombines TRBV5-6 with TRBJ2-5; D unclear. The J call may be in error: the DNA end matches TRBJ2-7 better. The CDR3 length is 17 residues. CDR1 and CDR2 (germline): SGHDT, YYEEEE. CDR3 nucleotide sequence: TGTGCCAGCAGCTTGTGGCACCTAAGGATACCGTCCTACGAGCAGTACTTC. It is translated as CASSLWHLRIPSYEQYF.

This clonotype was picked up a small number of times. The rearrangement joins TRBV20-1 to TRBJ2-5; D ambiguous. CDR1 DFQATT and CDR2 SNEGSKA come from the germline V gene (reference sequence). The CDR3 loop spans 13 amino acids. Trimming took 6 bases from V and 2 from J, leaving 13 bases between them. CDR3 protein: CSAEERSQETQYF. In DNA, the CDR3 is TGCAGTGCCGAGGAGAGGTCGCAAGAGACCCAGTACTTC.

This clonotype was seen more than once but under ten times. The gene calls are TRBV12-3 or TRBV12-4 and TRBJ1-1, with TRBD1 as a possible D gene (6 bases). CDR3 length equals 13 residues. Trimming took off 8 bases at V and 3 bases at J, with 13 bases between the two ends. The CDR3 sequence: CASSRGAHTEAFF. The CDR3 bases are TGTGCCAGCTCCCGGGGGGCGCACACTGAAGCTTTCTTT.

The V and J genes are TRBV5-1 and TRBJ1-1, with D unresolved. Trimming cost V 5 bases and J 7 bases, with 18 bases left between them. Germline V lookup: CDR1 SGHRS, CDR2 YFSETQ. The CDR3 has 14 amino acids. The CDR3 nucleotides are TGCGCCAGCAGTTTGAGGGAGGGTGGGTTTGAAGCTTTCTTT. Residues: CASSLREGGFEAFF.

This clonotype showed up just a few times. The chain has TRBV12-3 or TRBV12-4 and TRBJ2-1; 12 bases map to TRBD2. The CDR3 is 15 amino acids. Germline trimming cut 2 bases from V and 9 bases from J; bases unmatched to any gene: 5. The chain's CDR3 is CASSLTSGRYSEQFF. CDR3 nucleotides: TGTGCCAGCAGTTTAACTAGCGGGAGGTATAGTGAGCAGTTCTTC.

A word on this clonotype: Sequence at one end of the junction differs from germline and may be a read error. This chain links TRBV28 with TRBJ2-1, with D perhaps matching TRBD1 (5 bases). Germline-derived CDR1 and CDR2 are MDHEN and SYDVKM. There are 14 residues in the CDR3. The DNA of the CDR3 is TGTGCCAGCAGTTTCATCAGGGTAAGCGATGAGCGGTTCTTC. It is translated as CASSFIRVSDERFF.

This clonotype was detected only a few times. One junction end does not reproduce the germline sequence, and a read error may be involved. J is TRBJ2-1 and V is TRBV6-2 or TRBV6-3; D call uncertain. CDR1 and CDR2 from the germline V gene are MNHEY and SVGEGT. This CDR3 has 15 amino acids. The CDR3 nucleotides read TGTGCCAGCAGCAGTGGTCCTTTTTCTACCTACGAGCAGTGCTTC. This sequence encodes CASSSGPFSTYEQCF.

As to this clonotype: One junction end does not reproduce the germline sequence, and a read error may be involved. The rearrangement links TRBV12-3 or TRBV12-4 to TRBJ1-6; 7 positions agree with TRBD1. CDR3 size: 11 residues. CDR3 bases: TGCGCCGGCAGTAGGGGGCGTCCCCTCCACTTT. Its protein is CAGSRGRPLHF.

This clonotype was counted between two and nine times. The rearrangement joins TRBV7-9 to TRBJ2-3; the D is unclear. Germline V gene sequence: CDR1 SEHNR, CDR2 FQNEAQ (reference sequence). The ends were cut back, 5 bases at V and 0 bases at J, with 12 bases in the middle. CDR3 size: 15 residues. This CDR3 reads CASSPPGSSTDTQYF. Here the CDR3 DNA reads TGTGCCAGCAGCCCCCCGGGCTCTAGCACAGATACGCAGTATTTT.

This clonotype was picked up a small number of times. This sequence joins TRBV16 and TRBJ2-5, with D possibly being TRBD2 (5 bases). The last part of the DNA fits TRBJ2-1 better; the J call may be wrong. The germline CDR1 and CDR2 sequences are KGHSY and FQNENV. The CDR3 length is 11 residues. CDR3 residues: CASSHGEVQFF. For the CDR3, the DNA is TGTGCCAGCAGCCACGGGGAAGTTCAGTTCTTC.

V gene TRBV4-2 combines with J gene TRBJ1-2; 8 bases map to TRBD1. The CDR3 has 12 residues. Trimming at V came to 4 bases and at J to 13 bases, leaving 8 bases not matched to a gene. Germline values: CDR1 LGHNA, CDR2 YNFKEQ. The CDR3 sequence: CASSPPTGGVTF. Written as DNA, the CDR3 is TGTGCCAGCAGCCCCCCCACAGGGGGAGTCACCTTC.

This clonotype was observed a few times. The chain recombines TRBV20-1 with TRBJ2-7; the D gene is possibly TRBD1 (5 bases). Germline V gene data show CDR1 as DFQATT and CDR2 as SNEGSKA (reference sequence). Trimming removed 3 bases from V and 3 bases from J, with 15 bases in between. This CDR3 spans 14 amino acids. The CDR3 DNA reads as TGCAGTGCTAGGGTCGGCAGGGCCAGCTACGAGCAGTACTTC. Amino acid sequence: CSARVGRASYEQYF.

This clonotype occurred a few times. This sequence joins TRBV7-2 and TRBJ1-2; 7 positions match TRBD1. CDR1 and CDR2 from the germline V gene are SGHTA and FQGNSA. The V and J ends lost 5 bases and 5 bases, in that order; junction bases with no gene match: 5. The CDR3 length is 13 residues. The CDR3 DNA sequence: TGTGCCAGCAGCGTACAGGGGACGTATGGCTACACCTTC. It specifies CASSVQGTYGYTF.